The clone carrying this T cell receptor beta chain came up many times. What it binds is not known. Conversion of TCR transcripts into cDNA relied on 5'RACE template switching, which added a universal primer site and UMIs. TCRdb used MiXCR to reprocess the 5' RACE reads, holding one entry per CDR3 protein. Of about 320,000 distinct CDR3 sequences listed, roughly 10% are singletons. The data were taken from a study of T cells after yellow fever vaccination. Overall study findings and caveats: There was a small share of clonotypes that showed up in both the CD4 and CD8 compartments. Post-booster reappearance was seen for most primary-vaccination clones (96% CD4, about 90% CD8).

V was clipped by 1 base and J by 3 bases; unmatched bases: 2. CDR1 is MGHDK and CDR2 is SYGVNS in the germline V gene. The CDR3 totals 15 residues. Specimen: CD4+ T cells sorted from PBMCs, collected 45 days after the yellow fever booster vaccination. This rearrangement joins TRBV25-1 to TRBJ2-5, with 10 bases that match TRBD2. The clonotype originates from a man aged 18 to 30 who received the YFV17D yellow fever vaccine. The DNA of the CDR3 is TGTGCCAGCAGTGAATGGACTAGCGGAGAAGAGACCCAGTACTTC. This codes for CASSEWTSGEETQYF. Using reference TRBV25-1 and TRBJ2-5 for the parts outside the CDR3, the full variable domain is EADIYQTPRYLVIGTGKKITLECSQTMGHDKMYWYQQDPGMELHLIHYSYGVNSTEKGDLSSESTVSRIRTEHFPLTLESARPSHTSQYLCASSEWTSGEETQYFGPGTRLLVL.